This T cell receptor (beta chain) was profiled in a study of high-grade serous ovarian cancer treatment subgroups. Overall study context: Samples averaged about 15,000 reads and about 7,500 unique TCR beta rearrangements. Study findings and constraints: These tumor repertoires lack spatial information from bulk sequencing.

Tumor samples were taken before definitive surgery or chemotherapy. Sequencing was performed with immunoSEQ multiplex PCR; in TCRdb, only in-frame clones are kept and a portion is missing. Among over 9,000 clones listed, about 88% were seen once. Points on this clone: As yet, its antigen is unknown.

With V trimmed by 3 bases and J by 3 bases, 4 bases remained unmatched. Germline V gene data show CDR1 as KGHSH and CDR2 as LQKENI. The CDR3 spans 14 residues. Source material: tumor tissue. V is TRBV18 and J is TRBJ2-7; 8 bases are a match to TRBD1. The sequence derives from a human donor with high-grade serous ovarian cancer. The DNA for the CDR3 is TGTGCCAGCTCACCTGAGACAGGGGACTACGAGCAGTACTTC. Translated: CASSPETGDYEQYF.